This T cell receptor (beta chain) was found in a study of tumor and adjacent non-tumor tissue in lung cancer. Study-wide results and limits: TCR diversity was significantly greater in tumor than normal lung tissue.

RNA was extracted from bulk tissue without any cell sorting. Germline CDR1 and CDR2: ENHRY and SYGVKD. V shed 10 bases and J shed 3 bases, with 14 bases lying between them. The CDR3 extends over 13 amino acids. The library came from three nested PCR rounds adapted from ARM-PCR protocols. TCRdb analysed the multiplex PCR reads with MiXCR anew, one entry per CDR3 protein. The sample records about 85,000 distinct CDR3 sequences, roughly two thirds being singletons. Of note for this clonotype: The antigen remains undetermined. This may stem from a read error, because a much larger clone lies one nucleotide away.

The receptor was derived from an older man with non-small cell lung cancer. The chain links TRBV10-3 to TRBJ2-3; TRBD1 or TRBD2 may be the D gene (5 bases each). Specimen: lung tumor tissue. CDR3 region: CATHGTGTDTQYF. For the CDR3, the DNA is TGTGCCACCCACGGGACCGGGACAGATACGCAGTATTTT.